This T cell receptor beta chain was found in a study of shared clonotypes between healthy human individuals. Profiling relied on immunoSEQ multiplex PCR, and the TCRdb table lists in-frame clones only, not all of them. The sample includes fewer than 1.4 million clones, 78% of them seen just once. The CDR3 has 17 residues. The trim removed 2 bases at V and 0 bases at J, leaving 6 bases unmatched. Germline V gene lookup returns CDR1 MNHEY and CDR2 SMNVEV (reference sequence). Everyone who donated was a Caucasian adult who lived in Nashville, Tennessee. Material: memory CD4+ T cells from PBMCs. Subset denoted: CD45RA-negative fraction. This sequence originates from a man in his late teens or twenties in good health. Some clones in this sample may be carry-over from other donors' samples. This chain links TRBV27 with TRBJ2-5; 10 bases are shared with TRBD2. CDR3 residues: CASSLTGLAAYQETQYF. CDR3 DNA: TGTGCCAGCAGTTTAACAGGACTAGCGGCGTACCAAGAGACCCAGTACTTC.